The clone carrying this TCR beta chain was recorded many times. The record originates from a study of T cells after yellow fever vaccination. On the study more broadly: SMART-Seq v4 Ultra Low Input prepared the low-cell-number fractions.

It was through 5'RACE template switching that TCR cDNA was made, with a universal primer site and UMIs added. Via MiXCR, TCRdb re-called the 5' RACE reads, giving one row per CDR3 protein. This sample has fewer than 400,000 distinct CDR3 sequences, with about 6.2% found just once. Trimming pared 8 bases from V and 0 bases from J, leaving 7 bases between. The CDR3 is made up of 12 amino acids. The chain has TRBV12-3 or TRBV12-4 and TRBJ1-1; D gene unclear. The sample here was PBMCs, taken 5 days after the yellow fever booster vaccination. This TCR came from a man aged 30-40 years who received the YFV17D yellow fever vaccine. The CDR3 DNA reads as TGTGCCAGCCACTACTTGAACACTGAAGCTTTCTTT. The encoded protein is CASHYLNTEAFF.